The rows below give T cell receptor beta chains drawn from one sample of a study of cytomegalovirus exposure and HLA in healthy donors. Method: immunoSEQ multiplex PCR; TCRdb's copy keeps in-frame clones and lacks some. This sample has more than 85,000 clones; under 80% occur once, and the top ten carry roughly 8%. The specimen sequenced was PBMCs. The receptors here all came from a woman in her forties or fifties in good health and CMV-seropositive. Both conserved end residues are part of each CDR3. A D gene is named only where the DNA matches it firmly. Only some rows state a clone size, as once, few, many or a class for expanded clones.

v_call	d_call	clone_size	j_call	cdr3_nt	cdr3_aa
TRBV7-3	.	.	TRBJ2-1	TGTGCCAGCAGCCGTGCCAGAAGCTCCTACAATGAGCAGTTCTTC	CASSRARSSYNEQFF
TRBV27	.	.	TRBJ2-5	TGTGCCAGCAGGGACCTAGCGGAGACCCAGTACTTC	CASRDLAETQYF
TRBV5-6	TRBD1	few	TRBJ1-2	TGTGCCAGCAGCGCCACCCGGGACAGGGAGCTCTATGGCTACACCTTC	CASSATRDRELYGYTF
TRBV11-3	.	.	TRBJ2-7	TGTGCCAGCAGCGGAGGGCGGGCGAGTGAGCAGTACTTC	CASSGGRASEQYF
TRBV6-1	TRBD1	few	TRBJ1-2	TGTGCCAGCAGTCGCCCGGGACAGGGGAATGGCTACACCTTC	CASSRPGQGNGYTF
TRBV12-1	.	.	TRBJ2-1	TGTGCCAGCAGCCCCTCTGAGGAGCAGTTCTTC	CASSPSEEQFF
TRBV10-3	.	.	TRBJ2-3	TGTGCCACCCAATACCCCTACACAGATACGCAGTATTTT	CATQYPYTDTQYF
TRBV4-3	.	.	TRBJ2-2	TGCGCCAGCAGCCAAGATTTAGGCGGGACCGGGGAGCTGTTTTTT	CASSQDLGGTGELFF
TRBV4-3	.	.	TRBJ1-1	TGCGCCAGCAGCCAAGATAGTAGAGGGATTTCTGAAGCTTTCTTT	CASSQDSRGISEAFF
TRBV6-4	.	.	TRBJ1-1	TGTGCCAGCAGTGACTCGAGACAGCGTGGGACTGAAGCTTTCTTT	CASSDSRQRGTEAFF
TRBV6-1	.	.	TRBJ1-3	TGTGCCAGCAGTGAATCCGGTTGGTTCGGGAACACCATATATTTT	CASSESGWFGNTIYF
TRBV11-1	TRBD2	.	TRBJ2-6	TGTGCCAGCAGCCCCGGACTAGCGGGAGTCTCCGGGGCCAACGGCCTGACTTTC	CASSPGLAGVSGANGLTF
TRBV6-5	.	.	TRBJ2-2	TGTGCCAGCAGTTACCCCTACACCGGGGAGCTGTTTTTT	CASSYPYTGELFF
TRBV29-1	.	few	TRBJ2-7	TGCAGCGTGGCCGGGACAAGGACCTCCGACGAGCAGTACTTC	CSVAGTRTSDEQYF
TRBV5-4	.	once	TRBJ2-3	TGTGCCAGCAGAGCGACTACGTCGCCGGGAGATACGCAGTATTTT	CASRATTSPGDTQYF
TRBV29-1	.	.	TRBJ2-5	TGCAGCGTTGTGGAGGTACAAGAGACCCAGTACTTC	CSVVEVQETQYF
TRBV5-1	TRBD1	.	TRBJ1-4	TGCGCCAGCAGCCCGAGAGGAACAGGGGGTGGTGAAAAACTGTTTTTT	CASSPRGTGGGEKLFF
TRBV7-2	TRBD2	.	TRBJ2-2	TGTGCCAGCAGCCCTTCAGCGGGGCAGGGAACCGGGGAGCTGTTTTTT	CASSPSAGQGTGELFF
TRBV7-8	.	.	TRBJ2-7	TGTGCCAGCATTCACGAGCAGTACTTC	CASIHEQYF
TRBV5-1	.	.	TRBJ2-6	TGCGCCAGCAGCAGCCCAGGGGCTGGGGCCAACGTCCTGACTTTC	CASSSPGAGANVLTF
TRBV2	TRBD1	.	TRBJ1-1	TGTGCCAGCCGCCTAAGGAGGGGGCCTGAAGCTTTCTTT	CASRLRRGPEAFF
TRBV7-2	.	.	TRBJ2-1	TGTGCCAGCAGCTTAGGACAAAACAATGAGCAGTTCTTC	CASSLGQNNEQFF
TRBV19	TRBD2	.	TRBJ2-2	TGTGCCAGTAGTATTTTGTGGGAGGGGAACACCGGGGAGCTGTTTTTT	CASSILWEGNTGELFF
TRBV18	TRBD2	few	TRBJ2-5	TGTGCCAGCTCACCTGGACTAGCGGGGATCCAGTACTTC	CASSPGLAGIQYF
TRBV29-1	TRBD2	.	TRBJ2-1	TGCAGCGTTGGACTAGCGGACCACAATGAGCAGTTCTTC	CSVGLADHNEQFF
TRBV5-1	TRBD1	.	TRBJ2-3	TGCGCCAGCAGCTTGGGACAGGGCTCAGATACGCAGTATTTT	CASSLGQGSDTQYF
TRBV7-2	.	.	TRBJ1-4	TGTGCCAGCAGCTTATCATCCGGGACAAAAGAAAAACTGTTTTTT	CASSLSSGTKEKLFF
TRBV2	.	.	TRBJ1-1	TGTGCCAGCAGTGTACAGGGCCAGAACACTGAAGCTTTCTTT	CASSVQGQNTEAFF
TRBV23-1	TRBD2	.	TRBJ2-7	TGCGCCAGCACCAGGGCGGGGGAGTGCTACGAGCAGTACTTC	CASTRAGECYEQYF
TRBV7-7	.	.	TRBJ2-1	TGTGCCAGCAGCCCCCCTGGGGGGGAGCAGTTCTTC	CASSPPGGEQFF
TRBV29-1	TRBD2	.	TRBJ2-1	TGCAGCGTTGAGGGACTAGGGGGACCGATTGGTGATGAGCAGTTCTTC	CSVEGLGGPIGDEQFF
TRBV5-1	TRBD2	.	TRBJ2-4	TGCGCCAGCAGCTTGGCCGCGGGGGGAGGGTTAAACAGTCAGTACTTC	CASSLAAGGGLNSQYF
TRBV7-2	.	.	TRBJ1-2	TGTGCCAGCAGCTTAGCGCTCGGAGGGAGGTACTATGGCTACACCTTC	CASSLALGGRYYGYTF
TRBV29-1	TRBD1	.	TRBJ2-7	TGCAGCGTGATAGGACAGGGTAATTCCTACGAGCAGTACTTC	CSVIGQGNSYEQYF
TRBV30	.	once	TRBJ2-5	TGTGCCTGGAGTGCCCAGGGCGCCCAGTACTTC	CAWSAQGAQYF